These 24 T cell receptor beta chains were sequenced from one sample in a study of human T cells and chemical hapten exposure. As for time point: patch test 1, 2 weeks after DPC sensitization. Regarding treatment: therapeutic diphenylcyclopropenone sensitization with weekly scalp DPC. Each CDR3 protein gets one entry after TCRdb re-called the RACE reads with MiXCR. The sample has about 80,000 distinct CDR3 sequences; about a tenth are singletons. Specimen: whole blood, collected in connection with sensitization to the hapten diphenylcyclopropenone (DPC). The source is a woman in her fifties or sixties with alopecia areata. Some clones in this sample may be carry-over from other donors' samples.

This clonotype has ten or more counts. The rearrangement uses TRBV5-1 and TRBJ1-2; D ambiguous. V lost 4 bases, J lost 8 bases, and 12 bases lay in between. Germline V gene sequence: CDR1 SGHRS, CDR2 YFSETQ. This CDR3 has 12 residues. The chain's CDR3 is CASSPFEGGYTF. CDR3 in DNA: TGCGCCAGCAGCCCGTTTGAAGGGGGCTACACCTTC. Combining the CDR3 with reference TRBV5-1 and TRBJ1-2 gives the whole variable domain KAGVTQTPRYLIKTRGQQVTLSCSPISGHRSVSWYQQTPGQGLQFLFEYFSETQRNKGNFPGRFSGRQFSNSRSEMNVSTLELGDSALYLCASSPFEGGYTFGSGTRLTVV.

This clonotype turned up a few times. The chain has TRBV9 and TRBJ2-3; D is uncertain. CDR3 size: 16 residues. Deletions cut 4 bases from V and 6 bases from J, with 21 bases between. Germline V CDR1 and CDR2: SGDLS, YYNGEE. The CDR3, as DNA: TGTGCCAGCAGCCCAGATGGCCGGGTGCCTCGGGATACGCAGTATTTT. Its protein is CASSPDGRVPRDTQYF.

This clonotype was detected many times. This chain connects TRBV20-1 to TRBJ2-1, with 14 bases identical to TRBD2. This CDR3 has 16 residues. V shed 2 bases, J shed 6 bases, and the junction held 6 bases outside the gene matches. Germline-derived CDR1 and CDR2 are DFQATT and SNEGSKA (reference sequence). CDR3 in amino acids: CSARTIGTSGSNEQFF. Written as DNA, the CDR3 is TGCAGTGCTAGAACGATTGGGACTAGCGGGAGCAATGAGCAGTTCTTC.

J is TRBJ2-3 and V is TRBV6-2 or TRBV6-3; 9 bases fit TRBD2. The CDR3 is 15 residues long. The V gene's germline CDR1 is MNHEY and CDR2 SVGEGT. J was trimmed by 3 bases and V by 8 bases; bases with no gene match: 9. The CDR3 here is CASGGLAGRTDTQYF. In nucleotides, the CDR3 is TGTGCCAGCGGGGGACTAGCCGGACGGACAGATACGCAGTATTTT.

There are a few counts of this clonotype. This chain joins TRBV3-1 and TRBJ2-1; D is ambiguous. V lost 0 bases, J lost 10 bases, and 10 bases lay in between. Germline V gene lookup returns CDR1 LGHDT and CDR2 YNNKEL (reference sequence). CDR3 length: 13 residues. This CDR3 reads CASSQDIMGEQFF. Written as DNA, the CDR3 is TGTGCCAGCAGCCAAGATATCATGGGAGAGCAGTTCTTC.

The chain has TRBV5-8 and TRBJ2-7; D gene uncertain. Germline CDR1 reads SGHTS; CDR2 reads YDEGEE. There are 12 residues in the CDR3. Deletions cut 3 bases from V and 2 bases from J, with 6 bases between. In nucleotides, the CDR3 is TGTGCCAGCAGCTCGGATACCTACGAGCAGTACTTC. This translates into CASSSDTYEQYF. Full variable domain (outside the CDR3, taken from reference TRBV5-8 and TRBJ2-7): EAGVTQSPTHLIKTRGQQATLRCSPISGHTSVYWYQQALGLGLQFLLWYDEGEERNRGNFPPRFSGRQFPNYSSELNVNALELEDSALYLCASSSDTYEQYFGPGTRLTVT.

This clonotype was found many times. The chain combines TRBV7-9 with TRBJ1-4, with D unresolved. V lost 2 bases and J lost 6, with 10 bases in between. The CDR3 length is 14 residues. Germline assignment: CDR1 SEHNR and CDR2 FQNEAQ (reference sequence). The CDR3 loop is CASSLTSVDEKLFF. Written as DNA, the CDR3 is TGTGCCAGCAGCTTAACGTCCGTGGATGAAAAACTGTTTTTT.

This clonotype was observed a few times. The J gene is TRBJ2-3, the V gene TRBV12-3 or TRBV12-4, with a possible D match to TRBD2 (5 bases). V was shortened by 5 bases and J by 2 bases, with 14 bases between the two germline ends. The CDR3 runs 15 residues. Here the CDR3 reads CASSPSQRNTDTQYF. CDR3 in DNA: TGTGCCAGCAGTCCCTCCCAGCGGAACACAGATACGCAGTATTTT.

The V gene is TRBV5-4, the J gene TRBJ1-6; D gene uncertain. The CDR3 contains 15 residues. Germline V lookup: CDR1 SGHNT, CDR2 YYREEE (reference sequence). V lost 1 base to trimming and J lost 5 bases, with 10 bases between them. The DNA for the CDR3 is TGTGCCAGCAGCTTGTCCCGACCGAATAATTCACCCCTCCACTTT. It is translated as CASSLSRPNNSPLHF. Drawing the rest from reference TRBV5-4 and TRBJ1-6, the complete variable domain is ETGVTQSPTHLIKTRGQQVTLRCSSQSGHNTVSWYQQALGQGPQFIFQYYREEENGRGNFPPRFSGLQFPNYSSELNVNALELDDSALYLCASSLSRPNNSPLHFGNGTRLTVT.

This clonotype was observed many times. The V and J genes are TRBV20-1 and TRBJ1-1; 9 bases fit TRBD1. Trimming at V came to 0 bases and at J to 8 bases, leaving 13 bases not matched to a gene. The CDR3 is made up of 16 amino acids. In germline, CDR1 is DFQATT, CDR2 SNEGSKA (reference sequence). For the CDR3, the DNA is TGCAGTGCTAGAGATCCTAGGCGACAGGGGGACCGAGAAGCTTTCTTT. Protein product: CSARDPRRQGDREAFF.

This chain uses TRBV7-8 with TRBJ1-1; D not resolved. The CDR3 has 15 residues. The germline V and J ends were trimmed by 7 bases and 0 bases, with 15 bases remaining between them. Germline V gene lookup returns CDR1 SGHVS and CDR2 FQNEAQ. DNA for the CDR3: TGTGCCAGCACCTCCAGATATGGCATGAACACTGAAGCTTTCTTT. This encodes CASTSRYGMNTEAFF.

The sample holds a few counts of this clonotype. A much bigger clone sits one base away, suggesting this may be a read error. The chain is built from TRBV5-6 and TRBJ2-3; D unclear. Germline values: CDR1 SGHDT, CDR2 YYEEEE. V lost 2 bases and J 1 base, leaving 5 bases between the germline ends. This CDR3 comprises 13 residues. The CDR3 reads CASSLQRTDTQYF. The CDR3 DNA sequence: TGTGCCAGCAGCTTACAGCGCACAGATACGCAGTATTTT.

The gene calls are TRBV9 and TRBJ2-2; TRBD1 matches 8 bases. CDR1 SGDLS and CDR2 YYNGEE come from the germline V gene. This CDR3 spans 14 amino acids. The ends lost 3 bases at V and 8 bases at J; junction bases unmatched: 6. CDR3 in amino acids: CASSATGAGGELFF. The CDR3 DNA reads as TGTGCCAGCAGCGCGACAGGGGCTGGAGGGGAGCTGTTTTTT.

This clonotype was picked up a small number of times. J is TRBJ2-5 and V is TRBV6-6, with 14 bases fitting TRBD2. This CDR3 is 17 amino acids long. Germline loops: CDR1 MNHNY, CDR2 SVGAGI (reference sequence). V gave up 6 bases and J gave up 5 bases; unmatched junction bases: 11. CDR3 sequence (DNA): TGTGCCAGCAGCAACGCCGGGACTAGCGGGAGTGGGGAGACCCAGTACTTC. This gives the protein CASSNAGTSGSGETQYF.

This clonotype was seen at least ten times. This chain joins TRBV20-1 and TRBJ2-1; D may be TRBD1 (5 bases). The CDR3 spans 13 residues. Germline lookup yields CDR1 DFQATT and CDR2 SNEGSKA (reference sequence). V lost 6 bases and J 5 bases, leaving 14 bases between the germline ends. The CDR3 loop is CSARSRANNEQFF. For the CDR3, the DNA is TGCAGTGCCCGATCCAGGGCCAACAATGAGCAGTTCTTC.

This clonotype was counted between two and nine times. V and J are TRBV7-2 and TRBJ1-5, with D possibly TRBD1 on 5 matching bases. V was cut by 0 bases and J by 0 bases, with 6 bases left in between. In germline, CDR1 is SGHTA, CDR2 FQGNSA. The CDR3 runs 15 residues. CDR3 protein: CASSLAGDSNQPQHF. CDR3 coding DNA: TGTGCCAGCAGCTTAGCAGGGGATAGCAATCAGCCCCAGCATTTT.

There are many counts of this clonotype. The rearrangement uses TRBV18 and TRBJ1-1, with TRBD1 matching over 7 bases. V was pared by 4 bases and J by 0 bases, with 2 bases of the junction left unmatched. This CDR3 is built from 14 residues. Germline-derived CDR1 and CDR2 are KGHSH and LQKENI. CDR3 nucleotides: TGTGCCAGCTCACTACAGGGGCTGAACACTGAAGCTTTCTTT. This gives the protein CASSLQGLNTEAFF.

This clonotype was observed a few times. V and J are TRBV2 and TRBJ1-5, with 7 bases fitting TRBD1. Germline CDR1 reads SNHLY; CDR2 reads FYNNEI. The CDR3 loop spans 15 amino acids. Trimming took 5 bases from V and 5 from J; bases not matched to a gene: 9. CDR3 in DNA: TGTGCCAGCAGTCGGGACAGCATGTTTGATCAGCCCCAGCATTTT. Protein product: CASSRDSMFDQPQHF.

This clonotype was seen many times. The chain carries TRBV18 and TRBJ2-7, with D unclear. This CDR3 is built from 14 residues. V lost 3 bases, J lost 5 bases, and 14 bases lay in between. Germline CDR1 is KGHSH and CDR2 is LQKENI. The CDR3 loop reads CASSPTLGRDEQYF. The CDR3 coding sequence is TGTGCCAGCTCACCTACTCTCGGACGGGACGAGCAGTACTTC.

This chain connects TRBV12-3 or TRBV12-4 to TRBJ2-5, with D perhaps matching TRBD1 (5 bases). This CDR3 is 16 amino acids long. The V end lost 3 bases, the J end lost 2 bases, and 16 bases lay between the germline ends. CDR3 sequence reads: CASSFPGHVTQETQYF. As DNA, the CDR3 is TGTGCCAGCAGTTTTCCCGGACACGTAACACAAGAGACCCAGTACTTC.

This chain connects TRBV6-5 to TRBJ2-1; D is ambiguous. CDR3 length equals 16 residues. Trimming removed 0 bases from V and 0 bases from J, with 9 bases in between. Germline V gives CDR1 MNHEY, CDR2 SVGAGI. CDR3 residues: CASSYSRQSSYNEQFF. In nucleotides, the CDR3 is TGTGCCAGCAGTTACTCTAGGCAGAGCTCCTACAATGAGCAGTTCTTC.

This clonotype was picked up a small number of times. The chain employs TRBV7-9 and TRBJ2-2; 9 bases agree with TRBD1. V dropped 3 bases and J dropped 7; count of bases not matched to a gene: 9. The CDR3 totals 16 residues. Germline assignment: CDR1 SEHNR and CDR2 FQNEAQ (reference sequence). The CDR3 DNA sequence: TGTGCCAGCAGCTTTGCCTCCGGGACAGGGAGCGGGGAGCTGTTTTTT. Its protein is CASSFASGTGSGELFF.

This clonotype was seen repeatedly, ten times or more. The J gene is TRBJ1-5, the V gene TRBV4-2; 8 bases fit TRBD1. CDR3 length equals 14 residues. In germline, CDR1 is LGHNA, CDR2 YNFKEQ. V lost 4 bases, J lost 6 bases, and 5 bases stayed unmatched. The CDR3 is CASSRQGAGQPQHF. CDR3 bases: TGTGCCAGCAGCCGGCAGGGGGCAGGTCAGCCCCAGCATTTT.

CDR3 in DNA: TGTGCCAGCTCACTGACAGTACAAGAGACCCAGTACTTC. Protein sequence: CASSLTVQETQYF. The chain carries TRBV18 and TRBJ2-5; TRBD1 might be the D (5 bases). The germline CDR1 and CDR2 sequences are KGHSH and LQKENI. The V end lost 4 bases, the J end lost 2 bases, and 8 bases lay between the germline ends. The CDR3 contains 13 residues.